This T cell receptor (beta chain) was identified during a study of T cell responses to AZD1222 COVID-19 vaccine. The overall study: The analysis combined second doses at about 4 or about 12 weeks. General observations from the study: Donor demographics were predominantly white British with a female majority; clonal diversity may be underestimated. Researchers report vaccine-associated CD4 TCRs spanning spike, with dominance at 160-218 and 743-854. After the peak T cell response, and only then, were repertoires sampled.

Germline CDR1 SGHRS, CDR2 YFSETQ. V dropped 2 bases and J dropped 3; count of bases not matched to a gene: 3. The CDR3 has 15 residues. Remarks on this clone: Its matching antigen is unknown.

Profiling relied on immunoSEQ multiplex PCR, and the TCRdb table lists in-frame clones only, not all of them. The data hold around 200,000 clones, with over 90% observed a single time. The sequencing here drew on peripheral blood, taken on day 0 of AZD1222 vaccination. J is TRBJ2-2 and V is TRBV5-1; the match to TRBD1 covers 8 bases. This sequence originates from an adult in good health. CDR3 sequence: CASSFRGQDTGELFF. As DNA, the CDR3 is TGCGCCAGCAGCTTTAGGGGACAGGACACCGGGGAGCTGTTTTTT.